This T cell receptor (beta chain) comes out of a study of blood T cell repertoires in COVID-19. TCRdb keeps only in-frame clones here, not all; method: immunoSEQ multiplex PCR. The sample holds about 260,000 clones, 88% seen once. Germline values: CDR1 MNHEY, CDR2 SVGAGI. The CDR3 has 14 amino acids. J was trimmed by 7 bases and V by 2 bases; bases with no gene match: 5. About this clone itself: This sample also contains other DNA sequences that code for the same CDR3.

The chain recombines TRBV6-5 with TRBJ1-5; 7 bases are shared with TRBD1. This sequence originates from a woman in her 70s with COVID-19, enrolled during active disease. The sample was peripheral blood. The DNA of the CDR3 is TGTGCCAGCAGTTACAGGGGGCTAGGACAGCCCCAGCATTTT. Amino acids: CASSYRGLGQPQHF.